A selection of T cell receptor beta chains follows, all from one sample in a study of technical replicates of blood from a few donors. Sequencing was performed with immunoSEQ multiplex PCR; in TCRdb, only in-frame clones are kept and a portion is missing. The sample yields tens of thousands of clones, about 94% seen once. The sample was T cells isolated from PBMCs. All receptors come from a human donor in good health. Each CDR3 is given with its conserved first and last residue. D genes are given only for firm matches. Rows give clone size only sometimes, using once, few, many, or a class for an expanded clone.

d_call j_call clone_size v_call cdr3_nt cdr3_aa
NA TRBJ1-4 NA TRBV4-1 TGCGCCAGCAGCCAACCTGGGGGCAGTGCAACTAATGAAAAACTGTTTTTT CASSQPGGSATNEKLFF
NA TRBJ2-7 NA TRBV7-3 TGTGCCAGCAGCCCCGGCGGGGCTACCTACGAGCAGTACTTC CASSPGGATYEQYF
NA TRBJ1-1 NA TRBV27 TGTGCCAGCAGTTTGCTACCCCCACGTCGAGAAGTTGAAGCTTTCTTT CASSLLPPRREVEAFF
TRBD1 TRBJ2-1 NA TRBV6-1 TGTGCCACCCGGCCGGGACAGGGATTTGATGAGCAGTTCTTC CATRPGQGFDEQFF
NA TRBJ2-5 NA TRBV10-1 TGCGCCAGCAGTGAGGGAGCTGGGAGTGTGCAGTACTTC CASSEGAGSVQYF
TRBD2 TRBJ2-5 once TRBV12-5 TGTGCTAGTGCCCGGGAGGGCAGGCTAGAGACCCAGTACTTC CASAREGRLETQYF
NA TRBJ2-7 NA TRBV5-4 TGTGCCAGCAGACAAGATTTACAGGGCGCCACGACCCACGAGCAGTACTTC CASRQDLQGATTHEQYF
NA TRBJ1-2 NA TRBV5-8 TGTGCCAGCAGCTTAGGTCAGGGGAACTATGGCTACACCTTC CASSLGQGNYGYTF
NA TRBJ1-2 NA TRBV30 TGTGCCTGGAGTGTACGCCAGGGCTGGAAGGGCTACACCTTC CAWSVRQGWKGYTF
NA TRBJ2-7 once TRBV21-1 TGTGCCAGCTCCGAGGTTCCTCAACGCCCCTACGAGCAGTACTTC CASSEVPQRPYEQYF
TRBD2 TRBJ2-7 NA TRBV5-1 TGCGCCAGCAGCTTGGCTAGCGGGGGCTCCTACGAGCAGTACTTC CASSLASGGSYEQYF
NA TRBJ1-2 NA TRBV9 TGTGCCAGCAGCGTTTCAATGAGCCATTCTAACTATGGCTACACCTTC CASSVSMSHSNYGYTF
TRBD1 TRBJ2-7 once TRBV11-1 TGTGCCAGCAGCTTAAGGACAGGGTTTTTCTACGAGCAGTACTTC CASSLRTGFFYEQYF
NA TRBJ1-1 NA TRBV6-5 TGTGCCAGCAGTTACCCCGGGGAAGCCGGGGCTGAAGCTTTCTTT CASSYPGEAGAEAFF
NA TRBJ2-3 NA TRBV11-2 TGTGCCAGCAGCTTACAGGGGCCTAGGAAAGATACGCAGTATTTT CASSLQGPRKDTQYF
TRBD1 TRBJ1-6 NA TRBV28 TGTGCCAGCAGCCCGCGAGGGTATGACAGGGGCCAATATAATTCACCCCTCCACTTT CASSPRGYDRGQYNSPLHF
NA TRBJ1-3 NA TRBV30 TGTGCCTGGAGTGTACTCTCTGGAAACACCATATATTTT CAWSVLSGNTIYF
NA TRBJ1-3 NA TRBV14 TGTGCCAGCAGCCCTAACTATTACCTGGAGGGAAACACCATATATTTT CASSPNYYLEGNTIYF
NA TRBJ2-3 NA TRBV7-9 TGTGCCAGCAGCCCAACAACTAGGCTCAAATCAGATACGCAGTATTTT CASSPTTRLKSDTQYF
NA TRBJ2-3 NA TRBV13 TGTGCCAGCAGCTTAGGGCCCCCGGCGGGGACGGATACGCAGTATTTT CASSLGPPAGTDTQYF
NA TRBJ2-5 NA TRBV2 TGTGCCAGCAACTACCAAGAGACCCAGTACTTC CASNYQETQYF
TRBD1 TRBJ2-7 NA TRBV29-1 TGCAGCGTTGGTGGGACAGGGGCCTACGAGCAGTACTTC CSVGGTGAYEQYF
TRBD1 TRBJ1-1 NA TRBV7-9 TGTGCCAGCAGCCTCCGGGACAGGGGGTCTGCTTTCTTT CASSLRDRGSAFF
NA TRBJ1-5 NA TRBV18 TGTGCCAGCTCACCAAGACAGAGTGGGGAGCCCCAGCATTTT CASSPRQSGEPQHF
NA TRBJ1-4 once TRBV28 TGTGCCAGCAGTTTAGGGGACATCTATTTCGGAAAACTGTTTTTT CASSLGDIYFGKLFF
TRBD2 TRBJ2-3 NA TRBV5-6 TGTGCCAGCAGCTTGAGGCTAGCGGGGGGCAATTTT CASSLRLAGGNF
TRBD1 TRBJ2-1 NA TRBV6-1 TGTGCCAGCAGTCTCCGACAGGGGGCCTACAATGAGCAGTTCTTC CASSLRQGAYNEQFF
TRBD1 TRBJ1-4 NA TRBV28 TGTGCCAGCAGTCAGGGGGCAGAGAATGAAAAACTGTTTTTT CASSQGAENEKLFF
TRBD1 TRBJ1-1 NA TRBV10-2 TGCGCCAGCAGTGAGCGGACAGGGGCTGAAGCTTTCTTT CASSERTGAEAFF
TRBD1 TRBJ2-7 NA TRBV7-6 TGTGCCAGCAGCGAAACCGGGACAGGAGTCGAGCAGTACTTC CASSETGTGVEQYF
TRBD2 TRBJ2-7 NA TRBV7-9 TGTGCCAGCAGCCCCTTGGGGGGCGGGAGGAGCGAGCAGTACTTC CASSPLGGGRSEQYF
TRBD1 TRBJ1-2 few TRBV2 TGTGCCAGCAGCCGGGACAGGGGAGGGAACTATGGCTACACCTTC CASSRDRGGNYGYTF
TRBD1 TRBJ1-2 NA TRBV28 TGTGCCAGCAGTTTACCGTCGGACAGGGGTAACTATGGCTACACCTTC CASSLPSDRGNYGYTF
TRBD1 TRBJ2-3 NA TRBV6-4 TGTTCCTCAAGTCCCTTACCGGGACAGGAGGTGTATACGCAGTATTTT CSSSPLPGQEVYTQYF
NA TRBJ2-3 once TRBV6-1 TGTGCCAGCCTAGGACACGCAATAGATACGCAGTATTTT CASLGHAIDTQYF
NA TRBJ1-1 NA TRBV30 TGTGCTAGCAGACAGGTAAACACTGAAGCTTTCTTT CASRQVNTEAFF
TRBD1 TRBJ2-3 once TRBV6-5 TGTGCCAGCAGTGCGTTACCGGGACAGCTTGCTACGCAGTATTTT CASSALPGQLATQYF
NA TRBJ1-5 NA TRBV5-5 TGTGCCAGCAGCACCGGTCCGGGCGAGGGCTCCCAGCATTTT CASSTGPGEGSQHF
NA TRBJ1-6 NA TRBV9 TGTGCCAGCAGCCCTCTGGAGGGGTGGGCTTCACCCCTCCACTTT CASSPLEGWASPLHF
NA TRBJ1-4 NA TRBV14 TGTGCCAGCAGCCAACTTAGACTTTCTAATGAAAAACTGTTTTTT CASSQLRLSNEKLFF
NA TRBJ2-3 NA TRBV20-1 TGCAGTGCTGTCCGGGCAGATACGCAGTATTTT CSAVRADTQYF
NA TRBJ2-7 NA TRBV19 TGTGCCAGTGCCCAGGGAAGTTCCTACGAGCAGTACTTC CASAQGSSYEQYF
TRBD1 TRBJ2-3 NA TRBV5-4 TGTGCCAGCAGCGGGACAGGAGGCACAGATACGCAGTATTTT CASSGTGGTDTQYF
NA TRBJ2-7 NA TRBV25-1 TGTGCCAGCAACGACGGGAGCTCCTACGAGCAGTACTTC CASNDGSSYEQYF
TRBD1 TRBJ2-7 NA TRBV15 TGTGCCACCAGCGGGGACAGGGGGGCCTACGAGCAGTACTTC CATSGDRGAYEQYF
NA TRBJ1-5 NA TRBV28 TGTGCCAGCAGTTTCCCAACAGGGTGGGATCAGCCCCAGCATTTT CASSFPTGWDQPQHF